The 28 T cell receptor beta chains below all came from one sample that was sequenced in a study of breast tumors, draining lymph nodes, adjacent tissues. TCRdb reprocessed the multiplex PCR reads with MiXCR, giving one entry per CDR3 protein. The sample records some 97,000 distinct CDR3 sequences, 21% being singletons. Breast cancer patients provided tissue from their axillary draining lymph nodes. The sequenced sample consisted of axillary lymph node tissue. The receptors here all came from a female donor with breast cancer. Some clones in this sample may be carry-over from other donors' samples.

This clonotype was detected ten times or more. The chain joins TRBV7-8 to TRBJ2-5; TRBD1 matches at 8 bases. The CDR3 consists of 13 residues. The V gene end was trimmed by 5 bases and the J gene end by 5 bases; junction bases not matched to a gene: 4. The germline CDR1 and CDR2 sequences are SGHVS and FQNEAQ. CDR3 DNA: TGTGCCAGCAGCCAGAACAGGGGGGAGACCCAGTACTTC. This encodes CASSQNRGETQYF.

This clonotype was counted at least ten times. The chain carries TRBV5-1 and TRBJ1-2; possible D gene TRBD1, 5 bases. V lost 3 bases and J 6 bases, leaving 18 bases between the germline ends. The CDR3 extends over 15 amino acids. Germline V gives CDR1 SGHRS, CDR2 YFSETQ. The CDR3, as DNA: TGCGCCAGCAGCTGGGACGGAATTACTAAAGATGGCTACACCTTC. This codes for CASSWDGITKDGYTF.

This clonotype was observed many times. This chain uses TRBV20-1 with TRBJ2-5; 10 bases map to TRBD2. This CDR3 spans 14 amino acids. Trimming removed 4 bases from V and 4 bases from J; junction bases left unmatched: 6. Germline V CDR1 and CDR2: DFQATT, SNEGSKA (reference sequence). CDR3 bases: TGCAGTGCTATTAGCGGGGGGAACGGAGAGACCCAGTACTTC. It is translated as CSAISGGNGETQYF.

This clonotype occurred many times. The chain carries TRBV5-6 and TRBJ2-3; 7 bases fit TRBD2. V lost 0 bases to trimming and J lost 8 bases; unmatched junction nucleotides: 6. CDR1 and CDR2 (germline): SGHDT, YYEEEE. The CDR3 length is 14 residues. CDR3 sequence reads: CASSLGREIRTQYF. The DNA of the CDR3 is TGTGCCAGCAGCTTGGGGCGGGAGATTCGTACGCAGTATTTT.

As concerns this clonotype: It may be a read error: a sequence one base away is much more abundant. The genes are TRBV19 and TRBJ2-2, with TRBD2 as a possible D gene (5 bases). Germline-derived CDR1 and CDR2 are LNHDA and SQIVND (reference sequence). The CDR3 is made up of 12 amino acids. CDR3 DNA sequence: TGTGCCAGTAGGACTCAGACCGGGGAGCTGCTTTTT. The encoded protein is CASRTQTGELLF.

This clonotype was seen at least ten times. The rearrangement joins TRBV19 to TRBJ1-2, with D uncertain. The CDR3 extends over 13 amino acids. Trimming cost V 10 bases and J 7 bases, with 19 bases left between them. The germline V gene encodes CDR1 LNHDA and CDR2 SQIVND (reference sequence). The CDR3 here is CATGSIGSGGYTF. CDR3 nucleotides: TGTGCCACCGGGTCTATTGGGTCCGGTGGCTACACCTTC.

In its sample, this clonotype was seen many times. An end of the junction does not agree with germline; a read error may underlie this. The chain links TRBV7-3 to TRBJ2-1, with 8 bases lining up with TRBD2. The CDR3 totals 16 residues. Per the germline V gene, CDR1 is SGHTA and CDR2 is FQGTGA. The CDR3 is CASSLGPRAGSGVSVF. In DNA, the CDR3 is TGTGCCAGCAGCTTAGGACCCCGGGCGGGTAGCGGGGTGTCGGTCTTC.

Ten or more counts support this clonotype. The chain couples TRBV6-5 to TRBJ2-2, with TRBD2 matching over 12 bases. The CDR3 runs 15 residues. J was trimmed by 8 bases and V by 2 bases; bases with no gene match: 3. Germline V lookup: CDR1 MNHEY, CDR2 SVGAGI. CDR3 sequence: CASSYGLAGGGELFF. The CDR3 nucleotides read TGTGCCAGCAGTTACGGCCTAGCGGGAGGGGGGGAGCTGTTTTTT.

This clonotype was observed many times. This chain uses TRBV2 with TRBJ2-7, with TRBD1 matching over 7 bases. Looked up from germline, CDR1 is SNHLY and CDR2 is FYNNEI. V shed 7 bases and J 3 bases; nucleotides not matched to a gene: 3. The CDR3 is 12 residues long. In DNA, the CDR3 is TGTGCCAGCACCCGGGACAGCTACGAGCAGTACTTC. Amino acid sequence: CASTRDSYEQYF.

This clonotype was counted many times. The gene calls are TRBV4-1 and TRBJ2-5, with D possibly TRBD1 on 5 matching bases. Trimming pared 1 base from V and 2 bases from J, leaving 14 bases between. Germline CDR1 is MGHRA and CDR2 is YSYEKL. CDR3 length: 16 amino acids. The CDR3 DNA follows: TGCGCCAGCAGCCAAGTCGGTGGGCAGGGTCAAGAGACCCAGTACTTC. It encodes CASSQVGGQGQETQYF.

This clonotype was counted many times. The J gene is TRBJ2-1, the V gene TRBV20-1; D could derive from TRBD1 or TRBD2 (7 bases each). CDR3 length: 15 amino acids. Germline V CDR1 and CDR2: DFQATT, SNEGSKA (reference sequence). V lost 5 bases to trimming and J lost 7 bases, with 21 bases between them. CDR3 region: CSAHTYTQGGNEQFF. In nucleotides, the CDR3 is TGCAGTGCTCATACCTATACCCAGGGGGGGAATGAGCAGTTCTTC.

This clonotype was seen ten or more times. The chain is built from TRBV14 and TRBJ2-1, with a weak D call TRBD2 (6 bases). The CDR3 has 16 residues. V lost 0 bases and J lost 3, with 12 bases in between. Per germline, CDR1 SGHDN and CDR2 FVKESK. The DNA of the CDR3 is TGTGCCAGCAGCCAAGAGGCGGGGCGGAACTACAATGAGCAGTTCTTC. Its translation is CASSQEAGRNYNEQFF.

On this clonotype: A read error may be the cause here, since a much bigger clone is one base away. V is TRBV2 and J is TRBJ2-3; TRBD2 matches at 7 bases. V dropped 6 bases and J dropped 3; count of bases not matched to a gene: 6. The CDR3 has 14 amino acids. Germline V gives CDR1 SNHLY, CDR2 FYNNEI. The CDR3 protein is CASSRDYPTDTQYF. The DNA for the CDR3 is TGTGCCAGCAGCCGGGACTACCCTACAGATACGCAGTATTTT.

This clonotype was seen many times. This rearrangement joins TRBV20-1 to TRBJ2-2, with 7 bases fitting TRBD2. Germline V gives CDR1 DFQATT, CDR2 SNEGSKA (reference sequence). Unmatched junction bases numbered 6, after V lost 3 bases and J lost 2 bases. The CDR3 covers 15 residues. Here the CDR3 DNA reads TGCAGTGCTAGCGGCCTAGCGGAAAACACCGGGGAGCTGTTTTTT. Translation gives CSASGLAENTGELFF.

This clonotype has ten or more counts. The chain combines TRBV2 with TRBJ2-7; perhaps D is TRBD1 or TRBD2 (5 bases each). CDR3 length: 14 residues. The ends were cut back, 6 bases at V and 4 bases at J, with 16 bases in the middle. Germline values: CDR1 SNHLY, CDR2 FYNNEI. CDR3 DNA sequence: TGTGCCAGCAGGGGGGAAGTTGGTGGATACGAGCAGTACTTC. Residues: CASRGEVGGYEQYF.

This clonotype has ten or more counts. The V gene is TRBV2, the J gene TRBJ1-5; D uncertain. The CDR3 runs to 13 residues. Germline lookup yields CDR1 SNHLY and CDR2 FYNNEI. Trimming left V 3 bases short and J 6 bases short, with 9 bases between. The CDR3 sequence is CASSDGRGQPQHF. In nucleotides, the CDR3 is TGTGCCAGCAGTGACGGACGTGGTCAGCCCCAGCATTTT.

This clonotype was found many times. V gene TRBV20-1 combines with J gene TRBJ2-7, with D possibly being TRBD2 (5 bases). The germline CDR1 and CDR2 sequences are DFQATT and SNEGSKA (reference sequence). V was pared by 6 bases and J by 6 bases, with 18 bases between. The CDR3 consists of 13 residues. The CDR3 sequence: CSAAKRESGEQYF. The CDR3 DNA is TGCAGTGCCGCGAAAAGGGAGTCGGGCGAGCAGTACTTC.

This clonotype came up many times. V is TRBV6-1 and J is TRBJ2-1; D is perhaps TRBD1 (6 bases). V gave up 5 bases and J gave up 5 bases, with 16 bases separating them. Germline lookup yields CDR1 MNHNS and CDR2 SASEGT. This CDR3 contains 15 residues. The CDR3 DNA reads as TGTGCCAGCAGTTTGACCGGGACAAAAAACAATGAGCAGTTCTTC. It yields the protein CASSLTGTKNNEQFF.

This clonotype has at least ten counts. CDR3 amino acids: CASTELTEDMIRPYEQYF. Written as DNA, the CDR3 is TGTGCCAGCACCGAACTGACAGAAGACATGATTAGACCCTACGAGCAGTACTTC. The rearrangement uses TRBV7-8 and TRBJ2-7, with a tentative D call TRBD1 (5 bases). The ends were cut back, 7 bases at V and 2 bases at J, with 27 bases in the middle. Germline V lookup: CDR1 SGHVS, CDR2 FQNEAQ. The CDR3 covers 18 residues.

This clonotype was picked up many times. The CDR3 here is CASSRRLNYGYTF. Here the CDR3 DNA reads TGTGCCAGCAGCCGAAGACTTAACTATGGCTACACCTTC. The chain joins TRBV3-1 to TRBJ1-2; D unresolved. V was cut by 4 bases and J by 1 base, with 7 bases left in between. This CDR3 region has 13 residues. The germline gives CDR1 LGHDT, CDR2 YNNKEL (reference sequence).

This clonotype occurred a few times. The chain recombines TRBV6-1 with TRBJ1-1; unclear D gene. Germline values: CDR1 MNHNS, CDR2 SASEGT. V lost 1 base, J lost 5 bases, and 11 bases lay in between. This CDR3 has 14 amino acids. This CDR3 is CASSEGGSGTEAFF. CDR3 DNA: TGTGCCAGCAGTGAAGGAGGGTCGGGGACTGAAGCTTTCTTT.

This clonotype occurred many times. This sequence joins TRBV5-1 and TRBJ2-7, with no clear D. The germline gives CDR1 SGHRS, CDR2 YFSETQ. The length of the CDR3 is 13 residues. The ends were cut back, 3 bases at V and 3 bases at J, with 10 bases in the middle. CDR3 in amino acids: CASSSDESYEQYF. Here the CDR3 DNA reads TGCGCCAGCAGCTCGGACGAAAGCTACGAGCAGTACTTC.

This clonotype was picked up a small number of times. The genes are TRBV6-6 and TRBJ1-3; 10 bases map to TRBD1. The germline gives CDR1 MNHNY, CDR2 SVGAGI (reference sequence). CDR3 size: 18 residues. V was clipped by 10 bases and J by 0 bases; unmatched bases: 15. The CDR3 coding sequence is TGTGCCACCACGACTTGGGACAGGGGAAGAGGCTCTGGAAACACCATATATTTT. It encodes CATTTWDRGRGSGNTIYF.

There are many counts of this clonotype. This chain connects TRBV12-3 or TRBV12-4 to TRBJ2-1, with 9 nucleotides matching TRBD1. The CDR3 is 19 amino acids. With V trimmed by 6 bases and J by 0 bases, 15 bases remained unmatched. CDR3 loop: CASSPYQGRDRDSYNEQFF. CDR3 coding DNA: TGTGCCAGCAGCCCATATCAAGGCCGGGACAGGGACTCCTACAATGAGCAGTTCTTC.

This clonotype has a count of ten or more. CDR3 sequence (DNA): TGTGCCAGCAGCTACCCCCGGACAGGGGCGATGTACTTC. It is translated as CASSYPRTGAMYF. This sequence joins TRBV7-9 and TRBJ2-7, with 9 bases matching TRBD1. The V gene end was trimmed by 4 bases and the J gene end by 12 bases; junction bases not matched to a gene: 10. This CDR3 has 13 residues. Germline V CDR1 and CDR2: SEHNR, FQNEAQ (reference sequence). The full variable domain, with the rest looked up from reference TRBV7-9 and TRBJ2-7, is DTGVSQNPRHKITKRGQNVTFRCDPISEHNRLYWYRQTLGQGPEFLTYFQNEAQLEKSRLLSDRFSAERPKGSFSTLEIQRTEQGDSAMYLCASSYPRTGAMYFGPGTRLTVT.

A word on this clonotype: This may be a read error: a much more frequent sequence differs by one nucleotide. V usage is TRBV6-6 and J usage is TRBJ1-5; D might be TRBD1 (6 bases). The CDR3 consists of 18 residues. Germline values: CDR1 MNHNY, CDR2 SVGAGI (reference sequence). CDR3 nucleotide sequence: TGTGCCAGCGGTTACTCGGGCAGGGGCCGGTATAGCAATCAGCCCCAGCATTTT. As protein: CASGYSGRGRYSNQPQHF.

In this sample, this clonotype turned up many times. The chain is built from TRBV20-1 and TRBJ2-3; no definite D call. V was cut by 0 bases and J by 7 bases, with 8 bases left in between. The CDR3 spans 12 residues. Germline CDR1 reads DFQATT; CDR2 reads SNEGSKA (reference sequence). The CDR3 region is CSARDLGNTQYF. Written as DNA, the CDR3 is TGCAGTGCTAGAGACTTGGGAAATACGCAGTATTTT.

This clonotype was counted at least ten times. In DNA, the CDR3 is TGTGCCAGCAGCCCCTGGACTTTAGATACGCAGTATTTT. Translated: CASSPWTLDTQYF. The chain links TRBV5-8 to TRBJ2-3; the D gene is possibly TRBD2 (5 bases). CDR1 and CDR2 (germline): SGHTS, YDEGEE. Trimming stripped 4 bases from V and 5 bases from J, with 11 bases between. The CDR3 consists of 13 residues.